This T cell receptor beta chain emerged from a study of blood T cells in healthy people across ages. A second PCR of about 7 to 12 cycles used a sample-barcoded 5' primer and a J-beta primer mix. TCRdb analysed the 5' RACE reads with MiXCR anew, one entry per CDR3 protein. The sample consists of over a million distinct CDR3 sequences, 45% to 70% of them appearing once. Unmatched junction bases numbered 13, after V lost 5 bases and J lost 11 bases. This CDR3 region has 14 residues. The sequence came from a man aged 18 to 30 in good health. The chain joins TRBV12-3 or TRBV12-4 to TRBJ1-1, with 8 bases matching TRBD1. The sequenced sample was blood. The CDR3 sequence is CASSPRTGRLDAFF. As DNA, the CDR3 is TGTGCCAGCAGTCCCCGGACAGGGCGGCTTGATGCTTTCTTT.